Each of the 3 T cell receptor beta chains below was sequenced from the same sample in a study of early T cells in non-severe SARS-CoV-2 infection. TCRdb itself ran the 5' RACE reads through MiXCR, one entry per CDR3 protein. The sample lists about 71,000 distinct CDR3 sequences, about 14% occurring once. The source material was whole blood, sampled at baseline. All receptors derive from an adult who was a healthcare worker with PCR-confirmed SARS-CoV-2 infection or an uninfected control (not recorded which).

This sequence joins TRBV18 and TRBJ1-1, with TRBD1 identical over 7 bases. The CDR3 is 15 residues long. Unmatched junction bases numbered 12, after V lost 0 bases and J lost 11 bases. Germline values: CDR1 KGHSH, CDR2 LQKENI. The CDR3 reads CASSPPSQGGAEAFF. CDR3 in DNA: TGTGCCAGCTCACCACCAAGTCAAGGGGGCGCGGAGGCTTTCTTT.

This clonotype appeared a few times. CDR3 loop: CATATGLYSNQPQHF. CDR3 in DNA: TGTGCCACCGCGACAGGGCTTTATAGCAATCAGCCCCAGCATTTT. V is TRBV27 and J is TRBJ1-5; 7 bases fit TRBD1. Per the germline V gene, CDR1 is MNHEY and CDR2 is SMNVEV (reference sequence). Germline trimming cut 10 bases from V and 0 bases from J; bases unmatched to any gene: 9. The CDR3 contains 15 residues.

This clonotype appeared a few times. V and J are TRBV23-1 and TRBJ1-2, with 8 bases that match TRBD1. TRBV23-1 is reported as an ORF; its role is uncertain. V was clipped by 0 bases and J by 2 bases; unmatched bases: 11. The CDR3 loop spans 18 amino acids. The CDR3 reads CASSQSTDSGGANYGYTF. The CDR3 coding sequence is TGCGCCAGCAGTCAATCGACGGACTCAGGGGGCGCGAACTATGGCTACACCTTC.